The next 28 T cell receptor beta chains were all read from a single sample in a study of early T cells in non-severe SARS-CoV-2 infection (dated by TCRdb to about 2021). Library construction relied on 5' RACE. The data were produced on a NextSeq 500. TCRdb reworked the public reads: Q25 trimming with fastp, MiXCR clone assembly, productive beta chains retained. Each CDR3 protein appears once, grouped with its most common genes and DNA. The sample data list 30,000 or so distinct CDR3 sequences, and roughly 6.6% of these were observed just once. The ten largest clones take up about 36% of the sample. Sequencing was carried out using whole blood. These receptors came from an adult who was a healthcare worker with PCR-confirmed SARS-CoV-2 infection or an uninfected control (not recorded which).

This clonotype has at least ten counts. The gene calls are TRBV2 and TRBJ2-5; D is unclear. The germline gives CDR1 SNHLY, CDR2 FYNNEI. There are 14 residues in the CDR3. Trimming pared 2 bases from V and 3 bases from J, leaving 10 bases between. The CDR3 region is CASSERQLEETQYF. The CDR3, as DNA: TGTGCCAGCAGTGAAAGGCAGCTAGAAGAGACCCAGTACTTC.

This clonotype has more than one count but fewer than ten. This chain joins TRBV5-4 and TRBJ2-5; possibly TRBD1 for D (6 bases). The CDR3 runs 14 residues. V shed 0 bases and J shed 5 bases, with 11 bases lying between them. The germline V gene has CDR1 SGHNT and CDR2 YYREEE (reference sequence). The DNA for the CDR3 is TGTGCCAGCAGCTTGGAGGGGGTCCGTGAGACCCAGTACTTC. Translated, it gives CASSLEGVRETQYF.

In its sample, this clonotype was seen many times. The chain carries TRBV6-6 and TRBJ2-3, with 7 positions matching TRBD1. This CDR3 region has 12 residues. CDR1 MNHNY and CDR2 SVGAGI come from the germline V gene (reference sequence). The CDR3 loop is CAGRGSTDTQYF. CDR3 nucleotides: TGTGCGGGCAGGGGGAGTACAGATACGCAGTATTTT.

This clonotype was observed a few times. The chain has TRBV10-3 and TRBJ2-7, with D perhaps TRBD2 (6 bases). This CDR3 is 16 amino acids long. V gave up 3 bases and J gave up 3 bases, with 18 bases separating them. The germline CDR1 and CDR2 sequences are ENHRY and SYGVKD. The CDR3 reads CAISESKGTFNYEQYF. In nucleotides, the CDR3 is TGTGCCATCAGTGAATCGAAAGGGACTTTTAACTACGAGCAGTACTTC.

This clonotype came up many times. The chain joins TRBV5-4 to TRBJ2-6, with D unclear. V shed 1 base and J shed 1 base, with 9 bases lying between them. Germline V gives CDR1 SGHNT, CDR2 YYREEE (reference sequence). The CDR3 totals 16 residues. The DNA for the CDR3 is TGTGCCAGCAGCTTGCTGGGTCCTTCTGGGGCCAACGTCCTGACTTTC. Translation gives CASSLLGPSGANVLTF.

This clonotype was seen more than once but under ten times. The V call is TRBV13, the J call TRBJ2-5, with 9 bases matching TRBD2. V lost 4 bases to trimming and J lost 1 base; unmatched junction nucleotides: 7. The CDR3 has 16 amino acids. The germline CDR1 and CDR2 sequences are PRHDT and FYEKMQ (reference sequence). The CDR3 spells CASSWKRGAPQETQYF. CDR3 bases: TGTGCCAGCAGCTGGAAGCGGGGGGCCCCCCAAGAGACCCAGTACTTC.

The chain links TRBV11-2 to TRBJ2-1; possible D gene TRBD2, 6 bases. Looked up from germline, CDR1 is SGHAT and CDR2 is FQNNGV. The ends were cut back, 1 base at V and 4 bases at J, with 11 bases in the middle. The length of the CDR3 is 15 residues. CDR3 region: CASSLVLASYNEQFF. CDR3 coding DNA: TGTGCCAGCAGCTTAGTTCTAGCGTCTTACAATGAGCAGTTCTTC.

The chain combines TRBV7-9 with TRBJ2-3, with 9 bases identical to TRBD2. Germline V gives CDR1 SEHNR, CDR2 FQNEAQ (reference sequence). The trim removed 4 bases at V and 0 bases at J, leaving 8 bases unmatched. This CDR3 contains 17 residues. The CDR3 spells CASSYHKTSGSTDTQYF. In DNA form, the CDR3 reads TGTGCCAGCAGCTATCATAAGACTAGCGGAAGCACAGATACGCAGTATTTT.

This clonotype was observed at least ten times. This sequence joins TRBV7-9 and TRBJ2-5; D remains unclear. V lost 2 bases, J lost 11 bases, and 12 bases lay in between. CDR3 length equals 12 residues. Germline V gene sequence: CDR1 SEHNR, CDR2 FQNEAQ (reference sequence). The chain's CDR3 is CASSLISGPQYF. The CDR3 DNA reads as TGTGCCAGCAGCTTAATTTCTGGACCGCAGTACTTC.

Many counts were recorded for this clonotype. DNA of the CDR3: TGTGCCAGCTCACCTTATGGCGAAGAGACCCAGTACTTC. It specifies CASSPYGEETQYF. This chain connects TRBV18 to TRBJ2-5, with D hard to call. CDR1 KGHSH and CDR2 LQKENI come from the germline V gene. The CDR3 loop spans 13 amino acids. Trimming pared 3 bases from V and 3 bases from J, leaving 8 bases between.

This clonotype occurred many times. The V and J genes are TRBV19 and TRBJ2-2, with TRBD2 matching over 8 bases. V lost 4 bases, J lost 4 bases, and 5 bases stayed unmatched. The CDR3 has 15 amino acids. Per germline, CDR1 LNHDA and CDR2 SQIVND (reference sequence). The CDR3: CASSRAGVGTGELFF. The DNA of the CDR3 is TGTGCCAGTAGTAGAGCGGGAGTAGGCACCGGGGAGCTGTTTTTT.

This clonotype was detected many times. This sequence joins TRBV5-4 and TRBJ1-6; TRBD1 agrees at 12 bases. Germline CDR1 is SGHNT and CDR2 is YYREEE (reference sequence). Unmatched junction bases numbered 2, after V lost 0 bases and J lost 10 bases. The CDR3 totals 15 residues. CDR3 sequence (DNA): TGTGCCAGCAGCTTGGGGGACAGGGGGCTATCACCCCTCCACTTT. Protein: CASSLGDRGLSPLHF.

Many counts were recorded for this clonotype. The chain's CDR3 is CSASGVTSRAKNIQYF. CDR3 DNA sequence: TGCAGTGCTAGCGGGGTTACTAGCAGAGCCAAAAACATTCAGTACTTC. The rearrangement joins TRBV20-1 to TRBJ2-4; D is possibly TRBD2 (6 bases). Germline CDR1 is DFQATT and CDR2 is SNEGSKA (reference sequence). The CDR3 spans 16 residues. The ends were cut back, 3 bases at V and 0 bases at J, with 15 bases in the middle.

This clonotype was found many times. The chain carries TRBV29-1 and TRBJ1-2; 8 positions match TRBD1. The CDR3 runs to 12 residues. Germline CDR1 SQVTM, CDR2 ANQGSEA. The trim removed 6 bases at V and 5 bases at J, leaving 5 bases unmatched. In DNA form, the CDR3 reads TGCAGCGTGGGGACAGGCTCTTATGGCTACACCTTC. This encodes CSVGTGSYGYTF.

Note on this clonotype: With a much larger clone just one base away, this may be a read error. This chain uses TRBV11-3 with TRBJ2-3; no definite D call. The CDR3 spans 15 residues. Germline-derived CDR1 and CDR2 are SGHNT and YENEEA. DNA for the CDR3: TGTGCCAGCAGCTTAGGCGGTTCGGGCGGAGATACGCAGTTTTTT. This translates into CASSLGGSGGDTQFF.

This clonotype showed up many times. This sequence joins TRBV6-1 and TRBJ2-7, with D tentatively TRBD1 (6 bases). V lost 3 bases and J 3 bases, leaving 18 bases between the germline ends. The CDR3 totals 16 residues. Germline V gene sequence: CDR1 MNHNS, CDR2 SASEGT. The CDR3 sequence: CASSEPRGITYYEQYF. The CDR3 DNA sequence: TGTGCCAGCAGTGAGCCGAGGGGGATAACATACTACGAGCAGTACTTC.

This clonotype was seen only a few times. The genes are TRBV12-3 or TRBV12-4 and TRBJ1-1; TRBD1 matches 8 bases. V lost 5 bases and J lost 5; bases outside the gene matches: 7. This CDR3 comprises 14 residues. Here the CDR3 reads CASSRAGGGTEAFF. In DNA, the CDR3 is TGTGCCAGCAGTCGCGCAGGGGGCGGGACTGAAGCTTTCTTT.

The table lists this clonotype with many counts. V and J are TRBV7-2 and TRBJ2-7, with D possibly matching TRBD2 (5 bases). The CDR3 sequence is 13 residues long. The V gene lost 4 bases and the J gene lost 7 bases, with 14 bases spanning the gap. Germline V gene lookup returns CDR1 SGHTA and CDR2 FQGNSA. CDR3 loop: CASSSGLPMEQYF. The CDR3 nucleotides read TGTGCCAGCAGCTCCGGACTTCCAATGGAGCAGTACTTC.

The table lists this clonotype with many counts. The chain recombines TRBV18 with TRBJ1-1; 7 positions agree with TRBD1. This CDR3 has 15 residues. The germline V gene has CDR1 KGHSH and CDR2 LQKENI. V was clipped by 3 bases and J by 3 bases; unmatched bases: 7. CDR3 amino acids: CASSPLGQEDTEAFF. The CDR3 DNA reads TGTGCCAGCTCACCGCTAGGACAGGAAGACACTGAAGCTTTCTTT.

This clonotype appeared many times. This chain joins TRBV20-1 and TRBJ2-7; 7 positions agree with TRBD1. V was pared by 3 bases and J by 0 bases, with 8 bases of the junction left unmatched. Germline CDR1 and CDR2: DFQATT and SNEGSKA (reference sequence). The CDR3 loop spans 15 amino acids. In DNA form, the CDR3 reads TGCAGTGCTAGTAGGGGGCCAAAGAGCTCCTACGAGCAGTACTTC. This encodes CSASRGPKSSYEQYF.

The chain couples TRBV7-2 to TRBJ2-5, with D perhaps TRBD1 (6 bases). V gave up 0 bases and J gave up 1 base, with 9 bases separating them. The CDR3 contains 15 residues. The germline gives CDR1 SGHTA, CDR2 FQGNSA. The CDR3 loop reads CASSLAGTTQETQYF. The DNA of the CDR3 is TGTGCCAGCAGCTTAGCCGGGACAACCCAAGAGACCCAGTACTTC.

This clonotype has a count of ten or more. The chain carries TRBV6-1 and TRBJ2-3; D not resolved. The CDR3 totals 17 residues. The V end was cut by 6 bases, the J end by 2 bases, with 21 bases between. Germline values: CDR1 MNHNS, CDR2 SASEGT. The DNA of the CDR3 is TGTGCCAGCAGATCCGGGCGGAACCTACTCACCACAGATACGCAGTATTTT. Residues: CASRSGRNLLTTDTQYF.

The sample holds many counts of this clonotype. The rearrangement links TRBV18 to TRBJ2-1; D perhaps matches TRBD2 (7 bases). Germline lookup yields CDR1 KGHSH and CDR2 LQKENI. The CDR3 contains 16 residues. Trimming left V 4 bases short and J 2 bases short, with 15 bases between. CDR3 DNA: TGTGCCAGCTCACTATTCGCGGGGGCCACCTACAATGAGCAGTTCTTC. Encoded protein: CASSLFAGATYNEQFF.

This clonotype has a count of ten or more. The junction and the germline gene differ at one end; a read error may be behind it. This chain's CDR3 is CSFDTGSGNEQFF. CDR3 DNA: TGCAGCTTTGACACAGGCTCTGGCAATGAGCAGTTCTTC. The J gene is TRBJ2-1, the V gene TRBV29-1; a weak D match, TRBD1 (5 bases). Germline values: CDR1 SQVTM, CDR2 ANQGSEA. The length of the CDR3 is 13 residues.

In its sample, this clonotype was seen many times. This rearrangement joins TRBV6-1 to TRBJ2-5, with unresolved D. V was shortened by 2 bases and J by 0 bases, with 10 bases between the two germline ends. This CDR3 region has 15 residues. Germline assignment: CDR1 MNHNS and CDR2 SASEGT. The CDR3 nucleotides are TGTGCCAGCAGTGAATCCCTATCGTACCAAGAGACCCAGTACTTC. This codes for CASSESLSYQETQYF.

This clonotype was observed many times. This sequence joins TRBV20-1 and TRBJ1-2; TRBD1 agrees at 8 bases. The CDR3 totals 14 residues. V dropped 2 bases and J dropped 4; count of bases not matched to a gene: 6. Germline CDR1 and CDR2: DFQATT and SNEGSKA (reference sequence). The CDR3 here is CSARIQGEVYGYTF. The CDR3 DNA sequence: TGCAGTGCTAGAATACAGGGGGAGGTCTATGGCTACACCTTC.

This clonotype came up many times. The genes are TRBV27 and TRBJ2-7; 7 nucleotides match TRBD1. This CDR3 spans 17 amino acids. The V gene end was trimmed by 0 bases and the J gene end by 3 bases; junction bases not matched to a gene: 11. From germline, CDR1 is MNHEY and CDR2 SMNVEV (reference sequence). The CDR3 coding sequence is TGTGCCAGCAGTTTATCGTACAGGGGCTTCTATAACTACGAGCAGTACTTC. It is translated as CASSLSYRGFYNYEQYF.

This clonotype was counted many times. The gene calls are TRBV20-1 and TRBJ2-7; D gene ambiguous. V was clipped by 3 bases and J by 4 bases, with 13 bases between them. This CDR3 has 13 amino acids. CDR1 and CDR2 from the germline V gene are DFQATT and SNEGSKA (reference sequence). The CDR3 DNA follows: TGCAGTGCTAGTCGTGCGGTCGAGTACGAGCAGTACTTC. It is translated as CSASRAVEYEQYF.